Below, one T cell receptor (beta chain) is given with its context. Authors' methods: Estimation of nucleated cell counts was performed using reference gene primer amplification. TCRdb keeps only in-frame clones here, not all; method: immunoSEQ multiplex PCR. For V, J and clone size, that table is used; D and trimming come from the DNA. The sample includes around 100,000 clones, more than 75% seen only once; the top ten take 7.4%. This specimen comes from a study of blood T cell repertoires in COVID-19. The overall study: COVID-19 samples, acute and convalescent, were from the United States, Italy and Spain.

With 5 bases removed from V and 2 bases from J, the gap between germline ends came to 10 bases. The length of the CDR3 is 15 residues. The germline V gene has CDR1 SGHTA and CDR2 FQGNSA. Sequences were obtained from peripheral blood. This TCR was sampled from a man aged 25 to 40 in a cohort sampled during active COVID-19. The J gene is TRBJ2-6, the V gene TRBV7-2; D unresolved. CDR3 amino acids: CASSPRVPGANVLTF. In DNA, the CDR3 is TGTGCCAGCAGCCCACGGGTGCCTGGGGCCAACGTCCTGACTTTC.